Each of the 9 T cell receptor beta chains below was sequenced from the same sample in a study of blood T cell repertoires in COVID-19. Libraries were prepared by immunoSEQ multiplex PCR; TCRdb keeps only in-frame clonotypes and omits some of them. The sample gives 350,000 to 450,000 clones, about 85% of which show up once; 3.5% to 4% is in the top ten. The sequencing input was peripheral blood. The receptors come from a young woman with acute or convalescent COVID-19.

This chain connects TRBV19 to TRBJ2-2, with D tentatively TRBD2 (5 bases). Germline assignment: CDR1 LNHDA and CDR2 SQIVND (reference sequence). There are 16 residues in the CDR3. V was trimmed by 5 bases and J by 7 bases, leaving 20 bases between them. Written as DNA, the CDR3 is TGTGCCAGTAGTGGGTGGACTTTAAACCTAAACGGGGAGCTGTTTTTT. This encodes CASSGWTLNLNGELFF.

The chain combines TRBV2 with TRBJ2-1; the match to TRBD1 covers 9 bases. The V gene end was trimmed by 6 bases and the J gene end by 6 bases; junction bases not matched to a gene: 6. This CDR3 has 14 amino acids. CDR1 and CDR2 (germline): SNHLY, FYNNEI. The CDR3 loop reads CASSRDRAINEQFF. In nucleotides, the CDR3 is TGTGCCAGCAGCCGGGACAGGGCCATCAATGAGCAGTTCTTC.

The J gene is TRBJ1-4, the V gene TRBV5-1; D is perhaps TRBD1 (5 bases). Germline-derived CDR1 and CDR2 are SGHRS and YFSETQ. This CDR3 comprises 18 residues. Trimming shortened V by 0 bases and J by 0 bases, and 15 bases separated the two germline ends. DNA of the CDR3: TGCGCCAGCAGCTTGGTTCCGGGACTGTTGGCAACTAATGAAAAACTGTTTTTT. Encoded protein: CASSLVPGLLATNEKLFF.

This chain links TRBV28 with TRBJ2-7; D possibly corresponds to TRBD1 (5 bases). CDR1 MDHEN and CDR2 SYDVKM come from the germline V gene. V lost 5 bases to trimming and J lost 4 bases, with 21 bases between them. The CDR3 contains 16 residues. The chain's CDR3 is CASSLPPGQGQYEQYF. Written as DNA, the CDR3 is TGTGCCAGCAGTCTACCCCCGGGTCAGGGTCAATACGAGCAGTACTTC.

J is TRBJ2-7 and V is TRBV19, with D perhaps TRBD1 (6 bases). Germline values: CDR1 LNHDA, CDR2 SQIVND (reference sequence). The CDR3 length is 16 residues. V was clipped by 2 bases and J by 3 bases, with 17 bases between them. CDR3 nucleotide sequence: TGTGCCAGTAGTATATCTTCCGGGACAAGATACTACGAGCAGTACTTC. This encodes CASSISSGTRYYEQYF.

CDR3 nucleotide sequence: TGTGCCAGCAGCTTGCACACCTACGAGCAGTACTTC. Translating it yields CASSLHTYEQYF. This chain uses TRBV5-8 with TRBJ2-7, with D unresolved. Germline V CDR1 and CDR2: SGHTS, YDEGEE. This CDR3 comprises 12 residues. V was shortened by 1 base and J by 2 bases, with 4 bases between the two germline ends.

This clone has only one observation. This chain connects TRBV6-1 to TRBJ1-3; D gene unclear. The CDR3 loop spans 17 amino acids. The V end was cut by 2 bases, the J end by 0 bases, with 14 bases between. The germline gives CDR1 MNHNS, CDR2 SASEGT. CDR3 nucleotides: TGTGCCAGCAGTGAAAAGCACGGACTGCACTCTGGAAACACCATATATTTT. It translates to CASSEKHGLHSGNTIYF.

The V gene is TRBV7-9, the J gene TRBJ1-6; weak D call: TRBD1 (6 bases). Trimming took 4 bases from V and 0 from J, leaving 16 bases between them. Germline CDR1 is SEHNR and CDR2 is FQNEAQ (reference sequence). The CDR3 is 18 amino acids. The CDR3 loop reads CASSSGTSQSSYNSPLHF. CDR3 DNA sequence: TGTGCCAGCAGCTCCGGGACATCCCAGAGCTCCTATAATTCACCCCTCCACTTT.

The rearrangement joins TRBV10-3 to TRBJ2-5; no clear D. The V end lost 0 bases, the J end lost 0 bases, and 8 bases lay between the germline ends. CDR3 length: 15 amino acids. CDR1 and CDR2 from the germline V gene are ENHRY and SYGVKD. DNA of the CDR3: TGTGCCATCAGTGAGTCGACCGGGTACCAAGAGACCCAGTACTTC. Its protein product is CAISESTGYQETQYF.